This T cell receptor (beta chain) was captured in a study of cytomegalovirus exposure and HLA in healthy donors. This PCR relied on a set of 60 Vbeta primers and 13 Jbeta primers. Method: immunoSEQ multiplex PCR; TCRdb's copy keeps in-frame clones and lacks some. The repertoire holds over 150,000 clones, with around 80% as singletons. The CDR3 totals 15 residues. CDR1 and CDR2 (germline): MGHDK, SYGVNS. Trimming took 5 bases from V and 1 from J, leaving 9 bases between them. Sequenced: PBMCs. The chain carries TRBV25-1 and TRBJ1-6, with a possible D match to TRBD1 (6 bases). This TCR came from a man under 40 in good health and CMV-seronegative. The DNA of the CDR3 is TGTGCCAGCAGTCGAACAGGGTCCTATAATTCACCCCTCCACTTT. This gives the protein CASSRTGSYNSPLHF. Full variable domain (remainder filled in from reference TRBV25-1 and TRBJ1-6): EADIYQTPRYLVIGTGKKITLECSQTMGHDKMYWYQQDPGMELHLIHYSYGVNSTEKGDLSSESTVSRIRTEHFPLTLESARPSHTSQYLCASSRTGSYNSPLHFGNGTRLTVT.